This T cell receptor beta chain was captured by sequencing in a study of T cells in tumors after PD-1 blockade. For the study at large: No patient had prior checkpoint blockade, systemic immunosuppression, or radiotherapy within 4 weeks. During anti-PD-1 treatment, some patients continued daily vismodegib 150 mg. Overall study findings and caveats: Only pre- versus post-treatment comparisons showed clonal replacement.

CDR3 length: 13 amino acids. Germline assignment: CDR1 LNHDA and CDR2 SQIVND (reference sequence). Trimming pared 5 bases from V and 11 bases from J, leaving 13 bases between. Profiling relied on immunoSEQ multiplex PCR, and the TCRdb table lists in-frame clones only, not all of them. The sample has some 1,800 clones, 75% seen once. A single count supports this clone. What it recognizes is unknown. The clonotype was recovered from a human donor with basal cell carcinoma. The J gene is TRBJ2-6, the V gene TRBV19; no reliable D call. This specimen was tumor tissue, taken after anti-PD-1 treatment. The CDR3 nucleotides read TGTGCCAGTAGTGGCAGATCCCTCGACGTCCTGACTTTC. Translated, it gives CASSGRSLDVLTF.